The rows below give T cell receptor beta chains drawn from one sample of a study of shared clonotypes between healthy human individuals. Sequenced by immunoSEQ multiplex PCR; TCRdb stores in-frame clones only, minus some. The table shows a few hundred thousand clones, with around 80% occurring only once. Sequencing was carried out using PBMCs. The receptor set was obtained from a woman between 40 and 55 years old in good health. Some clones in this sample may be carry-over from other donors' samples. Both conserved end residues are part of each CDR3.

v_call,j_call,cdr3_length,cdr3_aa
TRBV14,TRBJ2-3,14,CASSLPRVGDTQYF
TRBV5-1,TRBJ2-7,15,CASREDRLNPYEQYF
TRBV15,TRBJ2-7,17,CATSRDRASGRWSEQYF
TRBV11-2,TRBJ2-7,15,CASSLEWDRAYEQYF
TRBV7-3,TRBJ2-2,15,CASSTLGSDTGELFF
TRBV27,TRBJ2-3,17,CASHKSGTPRGTDTQYF
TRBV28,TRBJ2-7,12,CASSSPELGQYF
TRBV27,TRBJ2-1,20,CASSLRSRETSASSYNEQFF
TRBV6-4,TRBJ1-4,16,CASSDSSQGAREKLFF
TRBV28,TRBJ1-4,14,CASSQGSASEKLFF
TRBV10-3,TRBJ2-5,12,CATSGHQETQYF
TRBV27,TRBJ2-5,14,CASSLFSKGETQYF
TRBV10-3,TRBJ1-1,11,CAISELGLAFF
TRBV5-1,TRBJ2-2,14,CASSLTPGSGELFF
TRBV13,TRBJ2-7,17,CASSLGPGGLAGYEQYF
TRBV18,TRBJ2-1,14,CASSLGLTYDEQFF
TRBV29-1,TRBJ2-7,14,CSVGPRGGPYEQYF
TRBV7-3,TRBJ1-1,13,CASSLTPGAEAFF
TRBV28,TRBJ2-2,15,CASSPQGFSYGELFF
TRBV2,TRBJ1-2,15,CASTISLSETYGYTF
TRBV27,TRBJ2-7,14,CASSPRTGSYEQYF
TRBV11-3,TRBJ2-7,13,CASSFGLASEQYF
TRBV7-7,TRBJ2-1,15,CASSSGSGAGDEQFF
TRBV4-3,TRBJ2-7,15,CASSQLTGGGYEQYF
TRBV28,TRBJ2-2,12,CASSSNTGELFF
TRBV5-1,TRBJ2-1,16,CASSEQGPPTDNEQFF
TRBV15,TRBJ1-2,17,CATSRGDGGWANYGYTF
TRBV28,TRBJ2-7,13,CASSTAASTGQYF
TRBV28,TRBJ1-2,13,CATLDGANYGYTF
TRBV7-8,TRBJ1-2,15,CASSLSNRANYGYTF
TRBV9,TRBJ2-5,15,CASSPSGGSQETQYF
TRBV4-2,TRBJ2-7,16,CASSQVTRGRKYEQYF
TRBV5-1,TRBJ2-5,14,CASSLLSRQETQYF
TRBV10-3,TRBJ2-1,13,CAIRGSRFNEQFF
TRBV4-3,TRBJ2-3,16,CASSRSGSRRTDTQYF
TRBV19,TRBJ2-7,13,CASSPQRDVEQYF
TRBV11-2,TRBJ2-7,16,CASSPSSGTYTYEQYF
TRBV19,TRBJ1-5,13,CASTGTDYQPQHF
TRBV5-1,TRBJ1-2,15,CASSLEGWGSYGYTF
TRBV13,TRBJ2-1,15,CASSFSSGKYNEQFF
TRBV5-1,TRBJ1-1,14,CASSLAQPNTEAFF
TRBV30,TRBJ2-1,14,CAWQLAGRINEQFF
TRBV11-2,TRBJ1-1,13,CASSLSPGTPAFF
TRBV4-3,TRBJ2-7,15,CASSQDRQSLREQYF
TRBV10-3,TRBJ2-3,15,CAISVSGEHTDTQYF
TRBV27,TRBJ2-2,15,CASALLRESTGELFF
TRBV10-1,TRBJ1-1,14,CASSGTDRGTEAFF
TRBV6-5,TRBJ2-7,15,CASSLYWGASYEQYF
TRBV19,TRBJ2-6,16,CASSEALVSGANVLTF
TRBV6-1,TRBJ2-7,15,CASSPRDGSSYEQYF
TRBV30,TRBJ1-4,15,CAWSVLGTVREKLFF
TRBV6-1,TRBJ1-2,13,CASSVTGLYGYTF
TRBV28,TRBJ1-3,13,CASIRAGTDTIYF
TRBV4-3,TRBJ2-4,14,CASSQGAVSDIQYF
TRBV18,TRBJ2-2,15,CASSPPRSDTGELFF
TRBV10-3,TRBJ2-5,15,CAISEGLAGTSTQYF
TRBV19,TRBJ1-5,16,CASLRTGQGTNQPQHF